One sample yielded the 15 T cell receptor beta chains listed below, sequenced in a study of cytomegalovirus exposure and HLA in healthy donors. PCR primers comprised 60 Vbeta and 13 Jbeta primers. Repertoires were generated with immunoSEQ multiplex PCR, while TCRdb's copy carries only in-frame clones and drops some. Of about 140,000 clones listed, around 65% are singletons. The sequenced sample consisted of PBMCs. These receptor sequences come from a male donor in good health and CMV-seronegative.

The gene calls are TRBV27 and TRBJ2-2, with D possibly TRBD2 on 5 matching bases. The CDR3 is 14 residues long. Per the germline V gene, CDR1 is MNHEY and CDR2 is SMNVEV (reference sequence). V dropped 2 bases and J dropped 5 bases, with 9 bases sitting between them. The CDR3 spells CASSLEGWTGELFF. The CDR3 region has the DNA TGTGCCAGCAGTTTAGAGGGTTGGACCGGGGAGCTGTTTTTT.

This chain connects TRBV5-1 to TRBJ2-5; 11 bases line up with TRBD2. With V trimmed by 7 bases and J by 5 bases, 25 bases remained unmatched. The CDR3 consists of 20 residues. Germline values: CDR1 SGHRS, CDR2 YFSETQ. The DNA for the CDR3 is TGCGCCAGCGAAAATGTAGCGGGGGGGCCCATGTACCCTAAAACGGAGACCCAGTACTTC. This gives the protein CASENVAGGPMYPKTETQYF.

This clone was observed a handful of times. This chain connects TRBV9 to TRBJ1-1, with a possible D match to TRBD1 (6 bases). V lost 4 bases and J lost 7, with 17 bases in between. From germline, CDR1 is SGDLS and CDR2 YYNGEE. This CDR3 comprises 14 residues. The CDR3 region has the DNA TGTGCCAGCAGCCCCCAGGGGCAGGGAGATGAAGCTTTCTTT. It specifies CASSPQGQGDEAFF.

As for this clone: Its ends do not fully match the called genes, so a read error is possible. V gene TRBV5-1 combines with J gene TRBJ1-2, with 7 bases fitting TRBD1. The CDR3 runs 15 residues. The V gene's germline CDR1 is SGHRS and CDR2 YFSETQ. This chain's CDR3 is CASSGGAGGGYGYPF. DNA for the CDR3: TGCGCCAGCAGCGGTGGGGCAGGGGGTGGCTATGGCTACCCCTTC. The entire variable domain, with the rest obtained from reference TRBV5-1 and TRBJ1-2, is as follows: KAGVTQTPRYLIKTRGQQVTLSCSPISGHRSVSWYQQTPGQGLQFLFEYFSETQRNKGNFPGRFSGRQFSNSRSEMNVSTLELGDSALYLCASSGGAGGGYGYPFGSGTRLTVV.

Concerning this clone itself: An end of the junction does not agree with germline; a read error may underlie this. The chain has TRBV5-1 and TRBJ1-2; 8 nucleotides line up with TRBD1. Germline CDR1 SGHRS, CDR2 YFSETQ. The CDR3 consists of 16 residues. The CDR3 region is CASSLDRGALDYGYPF. The DNA for the CDR3 is TGCGCCAGCAGCTTGGACAGGGGGGCCTTGGACTATGGCTACCCCTTC.

The CDR3 DNA is TGTGCCAGCAGTGAAGAAGGGGGCAGGGTGGCTGGCTACACCTTC. Translated: CASSEEGGRVAGYTF. The chain carries TRBV2 and TRBJ1-2, with 7 bases that match TRBD1. J gave up 7 bases and V 1 base, and 9 bases lay outside the gene matches. The CDR3 runs 15 residues. Germline-derived CDR1 and CDR2 are SNHLY and FYNNEI. The full variable domain, completed using reference TRBV2 and TRBJ1-2, is EPEVTQTPSHQVTQMGQEVILRCVPISNHLYFYWYRQILGQKVEFLVSFYNNEISEKSEIFDDQFSVERPDGSNFTLKIRSTKLEDSAMYFCASSEEGGRVAGYTFGSGTRLTVV.

This rearrangement joins TRBV30 to TRBJ1-6; TRBD1 might be the D (5 bases). This CDR3 is built from 16 residues. Germline CDR1 and CDR2: GTSNPN and SVGIG (reference sequence). Deletions cut 3 bases from V and 0 bases from J, with 12 bases between. The CDR3 sequence is CAWRWGLSSYNSPLHF. The CDR3 DNA reads as TGTGCCTGGAGGTGGGGACTTAGCTCCTATAATTCACCCCTCCACTTT.

The rearrangement uses TRBV30 and TRBJ2-5; TRBD1 might be the D (6 bases). The germline gives CDR1 GTSNPN, CDR2 SVGIG (reference sequence). V was trimmed by 2 bases and J by 2 bases, leaving 12 bases between them. This CDR3 is 14 amino acids long. CDR3 loop: CAWSPPDRQETQYF. The CDR3 DNA is TGTGCCTGGAGTCCGCCCGACAGGCAAGAGACCCAGTACTTC.

The rearrangement uses TRBV9 and TRBJ1-1, with D tentatively TRBD1 (6 bases). Germline V gives CDR1 SGDLS, CDR2 YYNGEE. V was clipped by 3 bases and J by 8 bases, with 23 bases between them. The CDR3 totals 16 residues. The CDR3 protein is CASSADPGHQGGEAFF. For the CDR3, the DNA is TGTGCCAGCAGCGCGGATCCGGGACACCAGGGAGGGGAAGCTTTCTTT.

The chain uses TRBV19 and TRBJ2-7; 11 nucleotides agree with TRBD1. CDR1 LNHDA and CDR2 SQIVND come from the germline V gene (reference sequence). This CDR3 contains 14 residues. The trim removed 8 bases at V and 3 bases at J, leaving 6 bases unmatched. CDR3 DNA sequence: TGTGCCAGTCGGAGGGACAGGGGGAACTACGAGCAGTACTTC. The encoded protein is CASRRDRGNYEQYF. The variable domain in full, completed from reference TRBV19 and TRBJ2-7, reads DGGITQSPKYLFRKEGQNVTLSCEQNLNHDAMYWYRQDPGQGLRLIYYSQIVNDFQKGDIAEGYSVSREKKESFPLTVTSAQKNPTAFYLCASRRDRGNYEQYFGPGTRLTVT.

The chain joins TRBV7-2 to TRBJ2-5, with TRBD2 matching 7 bases. CDR3 length: 15 amino acids. Germline V CDR1 and CDR2: SGHTA, FQGNSA. The junction had 7 bases not matched to a gene; V was cut back by 1 base and J by 5 bases. The CDR3 loop is CASSLVAGVGETQYF. DNA for the CDR3: TGTGCCAGCAGCTTAGTGGCGGGGGTAGGGGAGACCCAGTACTTC.

The chain links TRBV5-1 to TRBJ1-1; D gene unclear. This CDR3 comprises 17 residues. Looked up from germline, CDR1 is SGHRS and CDR2 is YFSETQ. The V gene lost 4 bases and the J gene lost 4 bases, with 23 bases spanning the gap. The CDR3 protein is CASSLAPLAAGSTEAFF. Written as DNA, the CDR3 is TGCGCCAGCAGCCTAGCCCCTCTCGCAGCGGGTAGCACTGAAGCTTTCTTT.

V is TRBV5-1 and J is TRBJ2-3; the D is unclear. This CDR3 region has 14 residues. V shed 1 base and J shed 0 bases, with 6 bases lying between them. Germline CDR1 and CDR2: SGHRS and YFSETQ. The CDR3 DNA reads TGCGCCAGCAGCTTGCGACTCAGCACAGATACGCAGTATTTT. This encodes CASSLRLSTDTQYF.

This clone was seen only a few times. This sequence joins TRBV10-3 and TRBJ2-3; TRBD2 agrees at 7 bases. Germline CDR1 is ENHRY and CDR2 is SYGVKD. The CDR3 covers 13 residues. V shed 6 bases and J 2 bases; nucleotides not matched to a gene: 2. The CDR3: CAIRGDYTDTQYF. The CDR3, as DNA: TGTGCCATCAGGGGGGACTACACAGATACGCAGTATTTT.

The chain couples TRBV5-1 to TRBJ2-3; maybe TRBD2 (6 bases). The germline V gene encodes CDR1 SGHRS and CDR2 YFSETQ. The CDR3 runs to 15 residues. Trimming pared 0 bases from V and 3 bases from J, leaving 11 bases between. CDR3 nucleotide sequence: TGCGCCAGCAGCTTGGGCGGGGCTCGAACAGATACGCAGTATTTT. Translated, it gives CASSLGGARTDTQYF.